This entry concerns a single T cell receptor (beta chain). Its antigen is not known. The data were obtained in a study of a mutant IDH1 vaccine in newly diagnosed glioma. Notes on the study in general: Seemingly, pseudoprogression had no relation to changes in the top peripheral T cell clonotypes.

The time point denotes: week 47, end of study. Vaccination comprised doses that each held 300 ug of mutant IDH1 20-mer peptide, plus topical imiquimod. The CDR3 has 15 amino acids. V was clipped by 0 bases and J by 4 bases, with 13 bases between them. The germline gives CDR1 MNHEY, CDR2 SMNVEV (reference sequence). This table comes from immunoSEQ multiplex PCR, and its TCRdb copy is limited to in-frame clones, with some not included. Of tens of thousands of clones detected, roughly 80% appear once; the ten largest clones hold 5.3%. The J gene is TRBJ2-7, the V gene TRBV27, with D tentatively TRBD1 or TRBD2 (5 bases each). This TCR derives from a man aged 50 or older with glioma. Source: PBMCs, taken from a glioma patient whose treatment included an IDH1 peptide vaccine. The CDR3 coding sequence is TGTGCCAGCAGTTTATCGCCCGCCAGGGAGTACGAGCAGTACTTC. Residues: CASSLSPAREYEQYF.